The rows below give T cell receptor beta chains drawn from one sample of a study of beta chain features in type 1 diabetes. Here immunoSEQ multiplex PCR was the method, and the copy in TCRdb shows in-frame clones only, minus some. The data hold about 620,000 clones, with around 16% observed a single time. Sample: naive CD4+ T cells from blood. Receptor source: a man younger than 35 in good health. The CDR3 runs from the conserved cysteine through the conserved F or W. D genes are given only for firm matches. A clone size is listed for some rows: how often the clone was seen (once, few, many), or a class if it is expanded.

CASRSDRAHEQYF	TGTGCCAGCAGATCGGACAGGGCCCACGAGCAGTACTTC	few	TRBV6-6	TRBJ2-7	TRBD1
CASSFRTAVQEKLFF	TGTGCCAGCAGTTTCCGGACGGCTGTACAGGAAAAACTGTTTTTT	few	TRBV27	TRBJ1-4	NA
CASSLVSSGKGEQYF	TGCGCCAGCAGCTTGGTTAGTAGCGGGAAAGGCGAGCAGTACTTC	few	TRBV5-1	TRBJ2-7	TRBD2
CASSFGGNSYEQYF	TGTGCCAGCAGCTTTGGGGGTAACTCCTACGAGCAGTACTTC	few	TRBV7-2	TRBJ2-7	NA
CAWSRDRGWGEQFF	TGTGCCTGGAGTCGGGACAGGGGATGGGGTGAGCAGTTCTTC	few	TRBV30	TRBJ2-1	TRBD1
CASSVQGGQGYTF	TGTGCCAGCAGCGTACAAGGGGGGCAGGGCTACACCTTC	NA	TRBV2	TRBJ1-2	NA
CAISVGSTSGTETQYF	TGTGCCATCAGTGTGGGATCCACTAGCGGGACGGAGACCCAGTACTTC	few	TRBV10-3	TRBJ2-5	TRBD2
CASRKTGTYEQYF	TGTGCCAGCAGAAAAACAGGGACCTACGAGCAGTACTTC	NA	TRBV2	TRBJ2-7	NA
CASSLGIQGNSDTQYF	TGTGCCAGCAGCTTAGGTATCCAGGGGAATTCAGATACGCAGTATTTT	NA	TRBV11-3	TRBJ2-3	NA
CASSFVVLKQETQYF	TGTGCCAGCAGCTTTGTGGTCTTGAAGCAAGAGACCCAGTACTTC	NA	TRBV5-6	TRBJ2-5	NA
CASSHDYIGDEQYF	TGTGCCAGCAGCCACGACTATATTGGGGACGAGCAGTACTTC	NA	TRBV4-2	TRBJ2-7	NA
CASLEWVPRGNTQYF	TGTGCCAGCCTCGAGTGGGTGCCCCGAGGCAATACGCAGTATTTT	once	TRBV6-1	TRBJ2-3	NA
CASSAQGWGTEAFF	TGTGCCAGCTCAGCGCAGGGTTGGGGCACTGAAGCTTTCTTT	few	TRBV18	TRBJ1-1	NA
CASSGTRLAVAYEQYF	TGTGCCAGCAGTGGAACGCGACTAGCGGTAGCCTACGAGCAGTACTTC	few	TRBV28	TRBJ2-7	TRBD2
CASSLRRDRGRQETQYF	TGTGCCAGCAGCTTACGCCGGGACAGGGGGAGACAAGAGACCCAGTACTTC	NA	TRBV5-6	TRBJ2-5	TRBD1
CSVGAGNGNTIYF	TGCAGCGTTGGAGCAGGTAACGGAAACACCATATATTTT	NA	TRBV29-1	TRBJ1-3	NA
CASSLAGMNTEAFF	TGTGCCAGCAGCTTAGCCGGGATGAACACTGAAGCTTTCTTT	NA	TRBV7-2	TRBJ1-1	NA
CASSVTPTDTQYF	TGTGCCAGCAGCGTCACACCCACAGATACGCAGTATTTT	NA	TRBV9	TRBJ2-3	NA
CASSLAGTRYNEQFF	TGTGCCAGCAGTCTTGCCGGGACTCGCTACAATGAGCAGTTCTTC	few	TRBV28	TRBJ2-1	NA
CASRRGSNEQFF	TGCGCCAGCAGAAGGGGCAGCAATGAGCAGTTCTTC	few	TRBV4-3	TRBJ2-1	NA
CSVGGQLTSTDTQYF	TGCAGCGTTGGTGGACAGTTAACCAGCACAGATACGCAGTATTTT	few	TRBV29-1	TRBJ2-3	NA
CASSKGRTNTEAFF	TGTGCCAGCAGCAAGGGCAGAACGAACACTGAAGCTTTCTTT	few	TRBV7-9	TRBJ1-1	NA